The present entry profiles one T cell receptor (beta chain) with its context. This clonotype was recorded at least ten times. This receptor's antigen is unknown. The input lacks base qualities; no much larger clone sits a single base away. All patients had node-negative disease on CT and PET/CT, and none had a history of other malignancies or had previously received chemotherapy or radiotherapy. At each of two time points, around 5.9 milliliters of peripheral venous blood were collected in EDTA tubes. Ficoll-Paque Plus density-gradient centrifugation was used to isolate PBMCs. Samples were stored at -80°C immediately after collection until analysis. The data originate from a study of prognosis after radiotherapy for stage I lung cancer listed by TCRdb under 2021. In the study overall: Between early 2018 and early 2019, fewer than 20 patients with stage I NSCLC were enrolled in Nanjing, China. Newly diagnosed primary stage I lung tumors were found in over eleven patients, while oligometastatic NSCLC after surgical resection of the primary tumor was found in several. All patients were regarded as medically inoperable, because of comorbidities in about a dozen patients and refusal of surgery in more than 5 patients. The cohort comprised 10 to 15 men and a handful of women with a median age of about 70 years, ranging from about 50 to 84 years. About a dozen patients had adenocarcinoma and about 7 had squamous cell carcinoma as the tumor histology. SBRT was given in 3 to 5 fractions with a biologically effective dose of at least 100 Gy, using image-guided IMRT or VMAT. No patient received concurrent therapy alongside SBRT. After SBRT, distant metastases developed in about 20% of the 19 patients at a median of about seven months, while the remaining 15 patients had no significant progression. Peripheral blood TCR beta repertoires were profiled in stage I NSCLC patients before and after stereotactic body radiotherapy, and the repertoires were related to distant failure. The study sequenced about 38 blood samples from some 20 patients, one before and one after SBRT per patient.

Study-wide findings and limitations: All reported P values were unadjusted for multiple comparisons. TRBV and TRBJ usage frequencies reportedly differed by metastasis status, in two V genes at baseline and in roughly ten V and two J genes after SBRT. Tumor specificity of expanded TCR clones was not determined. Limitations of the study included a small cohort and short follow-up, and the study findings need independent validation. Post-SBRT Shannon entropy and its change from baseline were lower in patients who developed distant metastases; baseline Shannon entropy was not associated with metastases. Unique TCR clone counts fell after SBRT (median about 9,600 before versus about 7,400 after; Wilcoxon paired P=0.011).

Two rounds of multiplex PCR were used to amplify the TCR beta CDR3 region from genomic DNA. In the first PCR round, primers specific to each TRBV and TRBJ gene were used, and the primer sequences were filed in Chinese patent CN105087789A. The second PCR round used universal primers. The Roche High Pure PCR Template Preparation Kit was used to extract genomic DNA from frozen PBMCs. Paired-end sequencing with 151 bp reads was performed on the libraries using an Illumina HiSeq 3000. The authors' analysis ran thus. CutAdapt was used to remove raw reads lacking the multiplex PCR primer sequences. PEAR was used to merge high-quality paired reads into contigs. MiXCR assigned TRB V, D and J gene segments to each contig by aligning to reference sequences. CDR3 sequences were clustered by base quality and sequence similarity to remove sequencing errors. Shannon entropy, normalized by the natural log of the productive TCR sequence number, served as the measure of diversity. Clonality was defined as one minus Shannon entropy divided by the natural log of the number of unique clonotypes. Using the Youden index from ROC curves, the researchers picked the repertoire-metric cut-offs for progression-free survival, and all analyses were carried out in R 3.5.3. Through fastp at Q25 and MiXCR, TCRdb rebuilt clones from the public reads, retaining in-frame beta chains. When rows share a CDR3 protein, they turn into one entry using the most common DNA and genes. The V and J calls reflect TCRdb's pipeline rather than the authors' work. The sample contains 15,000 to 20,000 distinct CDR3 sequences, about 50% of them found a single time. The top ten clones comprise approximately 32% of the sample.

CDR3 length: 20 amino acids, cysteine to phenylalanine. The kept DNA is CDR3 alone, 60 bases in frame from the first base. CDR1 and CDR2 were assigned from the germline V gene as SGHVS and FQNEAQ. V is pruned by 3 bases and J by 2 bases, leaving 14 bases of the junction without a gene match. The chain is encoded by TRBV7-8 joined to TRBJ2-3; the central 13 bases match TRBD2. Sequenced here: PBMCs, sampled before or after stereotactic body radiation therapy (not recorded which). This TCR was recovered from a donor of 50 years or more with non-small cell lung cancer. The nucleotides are TGTGCCAGCAGCTTCCCCGGACTAGCGGGAGCACAAGCCTCCACAGATACGCAGTATTTT. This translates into CASSFPGLAGAQASTDTQYF.